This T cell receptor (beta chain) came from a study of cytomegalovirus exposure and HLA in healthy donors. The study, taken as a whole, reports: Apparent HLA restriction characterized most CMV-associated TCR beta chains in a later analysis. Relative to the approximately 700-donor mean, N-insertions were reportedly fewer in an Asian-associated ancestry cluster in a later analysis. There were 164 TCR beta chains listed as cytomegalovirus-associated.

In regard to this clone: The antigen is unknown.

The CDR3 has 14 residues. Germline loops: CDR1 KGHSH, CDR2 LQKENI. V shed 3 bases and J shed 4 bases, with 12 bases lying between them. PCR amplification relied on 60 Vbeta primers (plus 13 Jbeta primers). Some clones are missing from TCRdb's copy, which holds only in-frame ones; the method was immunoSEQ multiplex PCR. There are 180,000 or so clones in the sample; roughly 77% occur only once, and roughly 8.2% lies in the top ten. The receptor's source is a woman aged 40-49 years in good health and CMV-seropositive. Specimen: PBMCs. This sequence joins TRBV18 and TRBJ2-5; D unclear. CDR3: CASSPYGGRETQYF. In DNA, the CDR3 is TGTGCCAGCTCACCTTATGGCGGAAGAGAGACCCAGTACTTC.